A selection of T cell receptor beta chains follows, all from one sample in a study of blood T cell repertoires in COVID-19. Produced via immunoSEQ multiplex PCR; TCRdb's table is partial and in-frame only. The table shows 68,000 or so clones, with roughly 90% occurring only once. Sequencing was done on a sample of peripheral blood. These receptors originate from a man aged 40-55 years with COVID-19, enrolled during active disease. Each CDR3 is given with its conserved first and last residue. Each record gives: clone size, V gene, D gene, J gene, CDR3 DNA, CDR3 protein. D genes are given only for firm matches. Some rows have no size entry. The others give once, few or many, or a class for an expanded clone.

clone_size: .
v_call: TRBV9
d_call: TRBD1
j_call: TRBJ1-1
cdr3_nt: TGTGCCAGCAGCGTAGACAGGGGGGGTGAAGCTTTCTTT
cdr3_aa: CASSVDRGGEAFF

clone_size: .
v_call: TRBV28
d_call: .
j_call: TRBJ2-3
cdr3_nt: TGTGCCAGCAGTCCCTCGGGGGTGGCAGATACGCAGTATTTT
cdr3_aa: CASSPSGVADTQYF

clone_size: .
v_call: TRBV5-1
d_call: TRBD1
j_call: TRBJ1-3
cdr3_nt: TGCGCCAGCAGCCTCGGGACAGCCTCTCTGGGGGGAAACACCATATATTTT
cdr3_aa: CASSLGTASLGGNTIYF

clone_size: .
v_call: TRBV2
d_call: .
j_call: TRBJ1-2
cdr3_nt: TGTGCCAGCAGTGATTTGGACTCCTATGGCTACACCTTC
cdr3_aa: CASSDLDSYGYTF

clone_size: few
v_call: TRBV7-9
d_call: TRBD2
j_call: TRBJ2-5
cdr3_nt: TGTGCCAGCAGCTTTAGCGGGGGGTACCAAGAGACCCAGTACTTC
cdr3_aa: CASSFSGGYQETQYF

clone_size: .
v_call: TRBV3-1/TRBV3-2
d_call: .
j_call: TRBJ2-7
cdr3_nt: TGTGCCAGCAGCCAGACCCAGGGTTACGAGCAGTACTTC
cdr3_aa: CASSQTQGYEQYF

clone_size: .
v_call: TRBV2
d_call: .
j_call: TRBJ1-4
cdr3_nt: TGTGCCAGCAGTGAGAAGACAGAAAATGAAAAACTGTTTTTT
cdr3_aa: CASSEKTENEKLFF

clone_size: .
v_call: TRBV11-2
d_call: .
j_call: TRBJ1-5
cdr3_nt: TGTGCCAGCAGCTCATTGGCAGGGATCGGTCAGCCCCAGCATTTT
cdr3_aa: CASSSLAGIGQPQHF

clone_size: .
v_call: TRBV5-6
d_call: .
j_call: TRBJ1-5
cdr3_nt: TGTGCCAGCAGCCCAGGGGTGAATCAGCCCCAGCATTTT
cdr3_aa: CASSPGVNQPQHF

clone_size: .
v_call: TRBV5-1
d_call: .
j_call: TRBJ2-7
cdr3_nt: TGCGCCAGCAGCTTGGCCGCAGGGGTTCCCCTCTACGAGCAGTACTTC
cdr3_aa: CASSLAAGVPLYEQYF

clone_size: .
v_call: TRBV4-1
d_call: .
j_call: TRBJ2-7
cdr3_nt: TGCGCCAGCAGCCAAGGTGGGCTAGCTGTCAACGAGCAGTACTTC
cdr3_aa: CASSQGGLAVNEQYF

clone_size: .
v_call: TRBV5-1
d_call: TRBD1
j_call: TRBJ2-5
cdr3_nt: TGCGCCAGCAGCTTGGCCGGGACAGTCCAAGAGACCCAGTACTTC
cdr3_aa: CASSLAGTVQETQYF

clone_size: .
v_call: TRBV6-5
d_call: .
j_call: TRBJ1-5
cdr3_nt: TGTGCCAGCAGTCCCCTCGGAGGCAATCAGCCCCAGCATTTT
cdr3_aa: CASSPLGGNQPQHF

clone_size: .
v_call: TRBV6-5
d_call: TRBD1
j_call: TRBJ2-7
cdr3_nt: TGTGCCAGCACCGGGGGACAGGGTGCCTGGGAAGAGCAGTACTTC
cdr3_aa: CASTGGQGAWEEQYF

clone_size: .
v_call: TRBV9
d_call: TRBD1
j_call: TRBJ2-5
cdr3_nt: TGTGCCAGCAGCGCCACAGCAAACAGGGGTTCGGGCGAGACCCAGTACTTC
cdr3_aa: CASSATANRGSGETQYF

clone_size: .
v_call: TRBV3-1/TRBV3-2
d_call: TRBD1
j_call: TRBJ1-1
cdr3_nt: TGTGCCAGCAGCCAAGGGACAGGGAGAGCTTTCTTT
cdr3_aa: CASSQGTGRAFF

clone_size: few
v_call: TRBV11-2
d_call: TRBD1
j_call: TRBJ1-1
cdr3_nt: TGTGCCAGCAGCAACAGGGGAACTGAAGCTTTCTTT
cdr3_aa: CASSNRGTEAFF

clone_size: .
v_call: TRBV6-5
d_call: .
j_call: TRBJ2-3
cdr3_nt: TGTGCCAGCAGTTACGCTAGGCCAGATACGCAGTATTTT
cdr3_aa: CASSYARPDTQYF

clone_size: .
v_call: TRBV6-5
d_call: TRBD1
j_call: TRBJ2-7
cdr3_nt: TGTGCCAGCAGTTTCCTACAGGGGAACTACGAGCAGTACTTC
cdr3_aa: CASSFLQGNYEQYF

clone_size: .
v_call: TRBV6-5
d_call: TRBD1
j_call: TRBJ1-2
cdr3_nt: TGTGCCAGCAATAACGTGGGGACAGACTATGGCTACACCTTC
cdr3_aa: CASNNVGTDYGYTF

clone_size: .
v_call: TRBV3-1/TRBV3-2
d_call: TRBD2
j_call: TRBJ2-7
cdr3_nt: TGTGCCAGCAGCCCCGGGACTAGCGGCTTTCGTGAGCAGTACTTC
cdr3_aa: CASSPGTSGFREQYF

clone_size: .
v_call: TRBV7-9
d_call: .
j_call: TRBJ1-6
cdr3_nt: TGTGCCAGCAGCTCCTTGCAGGGTAGAGATTCACCCCTCCACTTT
cdr3_aa: CASSSLQGRDSPLHF

clone_size: few
v_call: TRBV2
d_call: TRBD2
j_call: TRBJ2-1
cdr3_nt: TGTGCCAGCAGACTAGCGGGGGGGCAACAGTTCTTC
cdr3_aa: CASRLAGGQQFF

clone_size: .
v_call: TRBV10-3
d_call: TRBD1
j_call: TRBJ2-7
cdr3_nt: TGTGCCATCAGCTTACAGGGGTCCTCCTACGAGCAGTACTTC
cdr3_aa: CAISLQGSSYEQYF

clone_size: .
v_call: TRBV6-5
d_call: TRBD1
j_call: TRBJ1-4
cdr3_nt: TGTGCCACCCAGAGAGGGGGCGGGGAAAAACTGTTTTTT
cdr3_aa: CATQRGGGEKLFF

clone_size: .
v_call: TRBV7-2
d_call: TRBD2
j_call: TRBJ2-1
cdr3_nt: TGTGCCAGCAGCCTTAATTCCGGGGGGAACAACAATGAGCAGTTCTTC
cdr3_aa: CASSLNSGGNNNEQFF

clone_size: .
v_call: TRBV5-1
d_call: TRBD1
j_call: TRBJ1-4
cdr3_nt: TGCGCCAGCAGCTTGGAGGGCAGGGGGCATGAAAAACTGTTTTTT
cdr3_aa: CASSLEGRGHEKLFF

clone_size: .
v_call: TRBV4-1
d_call: .
j_call: TRBJ1-2
cdr3_nt: TGCGCCAGCAGCCAAGAACATCGAGGAGCTAACTATGGCTACACCTTC
cdr3_aa: CASSQEHRGANYGYTF

clone_size: .
v_call: TRBV6-5
d_call: .
j_call: TRBJ2-7
cdr3_nt: TGTGCCAGCAGTCGGTCTCGACAGGCCCGCTACGAGCAGTACTTC
cdr3_aa: CASSRSRQARYEQYF

clone_size: .
v_call: TRBV19
d_call: .
j_call: TRBJ1-1
cdr3_nt: TGTGCCAGTAGTATTGGCTATCACAGCACTGAAGCTTTCTTT
cdr3_aa: CASSIGYHSTEAFF

clone_size: .
v_call: TRBV20-1
d_call: .
j_call: TRBJ1-2
cdr3_nt: TGCAGTGCTGGGGGGTTTGGCTACACCTTC
cdr3_aa: CSAGGFGYTF

clone_size: .
v_call: TRBV11-2
d_call: TRBD1
j_call: TRBJ1-6
cdr3_nt: TGTGCCAGCAGCCAGGGGGCAATGGGGAATTCACCCCTCCACTTT
cdr3_aa: CASSQGAMGNSPLHF

clone_size: .
v_call: TRBV12-5
d_call: TRBD2
j_call: TRBJ2-1
cdr3_nt: TGTGCTAGTGGTTTGGCGGCAAGCGGGAATACTGAGCAGTTCTTC
cdr3_aa: CASGLAASGNTEQFF

clone_size: .
v_call: TRBV7-9
d_call: TRBD1
j_call: TRBJ2-7
cdr3_nt: TGTGCCATCGGGACAGGGACCTACGAGCAGTACTTC
cdr3_aa: CAIGTGTYEQYF

clone_size: .
v_call: TRBV5-1
d_call: .
j_call: TRBJ2-2
cdr3_nt: TGCGCCAGCAGCTTGGTTGAGACCGGGGAGCTGTTTTTT
cdr3_aa: CASSLVETGELFF

clone_size: .
v_call: TRBV4-1
d_call: .
j_call: TRBJ2-3
cdr3_nt: TGCGCCAGCAGCCAAGGTGGACAGAGTGTCTCAGATACGCAGTATTTT
cdr3_aa: CASSQGGQSVSDTQYF

clone_size: .
v_call: TRBV9
d_call: TRBD2
j_call: TRBJ2-1
cdr3_nt: TGTGCCAGCAGCGTTAGCGGGGGGGGCCCCAATGAGCAGTTCTTC
cdr3_aa: CASSVSGGGPNEQFF

clone_size: .
v_call: TRBV19
d_call: TRBD1
j_call: TRBJ2-1
cdr3_nt: TGTGCCAGTAGTAATCACAGGGGTCATAGCTCCTACAATGAGCAGTTCTTC
cdr3_aa: CASSNHRGHSSYNEQFF

clone_size: .
v_call: TRBV19
d_call: TRBD2
j_call: TRBJ2-3
cdr3_nt: TGTGCCAGTACCGGGAGCGGGGGGGACACAGATACGCAGTATTTT
cdr3_aa: CASTGSGGDTDTQYF

clone_size: .
v_call: TRBV6-5
d_call: .
j_call: TRBJ2-4
cdr3_nt: TGTGCCAGCGGCCTAGCCAAAAACATTCAGTACTTC
cdr3_aa: CASGLAKNIQYF

clone_size: .
v_call: TRBV6-5
d_call: .
j_call: TRBJ2-7
cdr3_nt: TGTGCCACCCAACCCCAGGGGAGCTCCTACGAGCAGTACTTC
cdr3_aa: CATQPQGSSYEQYF

clone_size: .
v_call: TRBV7-6
d_call: TRBD1
j_call: TRBJ1-2
cdr3_nt: TGTGCCAGCAGCTCACAGGGGGCGAACTATGGCTACACCTTC
cdr3_aa: CASSSQGANYGYTF

clone_size: .
v_call: TRBV6-5
d_call: .
j_call: TRBJ1-1
cdr3_nt: TGTGCCAGCAGTTACTCGACTCTTGGGTGGGGGCAAGCTTTCTTT
cdr3_aa: CASSYSTLGWGQAFF

clone_size: .
v_call: TRBV3-1/TRBV3-2
d_call: TRBD2
j_call: TRBJ2-7
cdr3_nt: TGTGCCAGCAGCCAAGATAACAGCCTAGCGGCCGCCTACGAGCAGTACTTC
cdr3_aa: CASSQDNSLAAAYEQYF

clone_size: .
v_call: TRBV7-6
d_call: TRBD2
j_call: TRBJ2-1
cdr3_nt: TGTGCCAGCAGCTTAGAAGTGTCTAGCGGGTACAATGAGCAGTTCTTC
cdr3_aa: CASSLEVSSGYNEQFF